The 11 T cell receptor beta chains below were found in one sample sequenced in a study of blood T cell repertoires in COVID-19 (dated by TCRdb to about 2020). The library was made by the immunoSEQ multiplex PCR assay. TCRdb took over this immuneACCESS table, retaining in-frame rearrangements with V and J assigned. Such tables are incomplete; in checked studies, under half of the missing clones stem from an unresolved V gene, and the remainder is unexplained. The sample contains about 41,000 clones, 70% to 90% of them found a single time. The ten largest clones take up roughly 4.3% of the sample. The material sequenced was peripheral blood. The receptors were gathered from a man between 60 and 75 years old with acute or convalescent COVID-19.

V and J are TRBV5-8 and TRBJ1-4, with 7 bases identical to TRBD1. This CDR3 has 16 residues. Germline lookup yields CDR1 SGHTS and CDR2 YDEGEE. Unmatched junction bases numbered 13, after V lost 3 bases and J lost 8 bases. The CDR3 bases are TGTGCCAGCAGCTCGCCGACAGGGATAGTCGGAGAAAAACTGTTTTTT. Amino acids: CASSSPTGIVGEKLFF.

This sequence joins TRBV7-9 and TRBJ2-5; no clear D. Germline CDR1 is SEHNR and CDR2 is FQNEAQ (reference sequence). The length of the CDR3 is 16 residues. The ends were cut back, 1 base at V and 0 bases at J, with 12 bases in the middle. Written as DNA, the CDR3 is TGTGCCAGCAGCTTAGTCCCAACATTGTACCAAGAGACCCAGTACTTC. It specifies CASSLVPTLYQETQYF.

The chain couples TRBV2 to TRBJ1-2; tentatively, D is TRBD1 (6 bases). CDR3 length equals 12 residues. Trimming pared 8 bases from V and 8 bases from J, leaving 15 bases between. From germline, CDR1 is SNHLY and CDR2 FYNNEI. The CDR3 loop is CASSGGQLGYTF. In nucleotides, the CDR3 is TGTGCCAGCTCTGGCGGACAGTTAGGCTACACCTTC.

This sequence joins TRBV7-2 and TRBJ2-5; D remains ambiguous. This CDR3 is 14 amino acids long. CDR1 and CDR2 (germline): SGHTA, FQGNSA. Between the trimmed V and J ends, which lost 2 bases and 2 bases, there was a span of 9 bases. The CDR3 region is CASSLLRGQETQYF. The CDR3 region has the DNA TGTGCCAGCAGCTTATTACGAGGTCAAGAGACCCAGTACTTC.

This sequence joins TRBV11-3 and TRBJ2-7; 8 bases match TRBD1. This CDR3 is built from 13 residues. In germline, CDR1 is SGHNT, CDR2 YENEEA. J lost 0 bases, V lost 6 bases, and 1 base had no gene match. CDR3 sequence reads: CASRGQDSYEQYF. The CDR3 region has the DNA TGTGCCAGCAGGGGACAGGACTCCTACGAGCAGTACTTC.

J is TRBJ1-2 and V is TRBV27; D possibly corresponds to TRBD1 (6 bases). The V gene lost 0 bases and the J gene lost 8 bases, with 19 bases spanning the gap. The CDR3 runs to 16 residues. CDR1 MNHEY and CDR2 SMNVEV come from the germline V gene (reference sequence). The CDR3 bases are TGTGCCAGCAGTTTATCGGGGACGGGGGGCCGGTGGGGCTACACCTTC. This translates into CASSLSGTGGRWGYTF.

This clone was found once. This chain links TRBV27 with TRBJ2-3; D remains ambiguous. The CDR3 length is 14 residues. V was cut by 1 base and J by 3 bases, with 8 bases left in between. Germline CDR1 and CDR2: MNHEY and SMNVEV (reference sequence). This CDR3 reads CASSLYGSTDTQYF. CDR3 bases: TGTGCCAGCAGTTTATACGGGTCAACAGATACGCAGTATTTT.

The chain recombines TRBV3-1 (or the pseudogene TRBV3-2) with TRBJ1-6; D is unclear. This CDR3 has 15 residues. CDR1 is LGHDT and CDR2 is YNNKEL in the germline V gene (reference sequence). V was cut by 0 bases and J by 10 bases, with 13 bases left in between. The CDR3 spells CASSQDHADWSPLHF. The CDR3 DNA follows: TGTGCCAGCAGCCAAGATCATGCTGACTGGTCACCCCTCCACTTT.

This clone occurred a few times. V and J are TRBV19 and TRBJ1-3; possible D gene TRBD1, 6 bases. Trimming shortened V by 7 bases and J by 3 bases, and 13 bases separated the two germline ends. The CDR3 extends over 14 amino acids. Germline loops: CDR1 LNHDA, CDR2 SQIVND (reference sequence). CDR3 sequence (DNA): TGTGCCAGTACCCCAGGGGCGGTTGGAAACACCATATATTTT. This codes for CASTPGAVGNTIYF.

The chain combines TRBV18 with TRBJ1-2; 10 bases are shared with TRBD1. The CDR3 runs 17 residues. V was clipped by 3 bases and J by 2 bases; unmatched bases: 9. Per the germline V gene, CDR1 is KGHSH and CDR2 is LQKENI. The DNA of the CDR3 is TGTGCCAGCTCACCCGGGACAGGGGTAATATCGAACTATGGCTACACCTTC. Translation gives CASSPGTGVISNYGYTF. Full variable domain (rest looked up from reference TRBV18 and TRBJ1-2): NAGVMQNPRHLVRRRGQEARLRCSPMKGHSHVYWYRQLPEEGLKFMVYLQKENIIDESGMPKERFSAEFPKEGPSILRIQQVVRGDSAAYFCASSPGTGVISNYGYTFGSGTRLTVV.

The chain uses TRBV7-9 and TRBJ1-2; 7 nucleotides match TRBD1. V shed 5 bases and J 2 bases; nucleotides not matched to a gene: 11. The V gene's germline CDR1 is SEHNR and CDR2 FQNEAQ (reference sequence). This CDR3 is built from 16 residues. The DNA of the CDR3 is TGTGCCAGCAGCCATTTCCGACAGGGCCCCAACTATGGCTACACCTTC. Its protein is CASSHFRQGPNYGYTF.